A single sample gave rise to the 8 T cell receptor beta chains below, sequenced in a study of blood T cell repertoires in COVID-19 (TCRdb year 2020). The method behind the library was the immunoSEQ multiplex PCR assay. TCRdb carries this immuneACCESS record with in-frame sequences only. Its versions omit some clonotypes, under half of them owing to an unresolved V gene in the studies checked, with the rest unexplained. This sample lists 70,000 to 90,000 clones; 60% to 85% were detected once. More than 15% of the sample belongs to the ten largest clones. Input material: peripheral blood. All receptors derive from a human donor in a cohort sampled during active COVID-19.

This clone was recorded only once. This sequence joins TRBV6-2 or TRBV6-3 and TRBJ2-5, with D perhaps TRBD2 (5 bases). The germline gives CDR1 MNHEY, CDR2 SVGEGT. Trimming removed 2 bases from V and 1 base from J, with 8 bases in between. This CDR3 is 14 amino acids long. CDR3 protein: CASSYGLTQETQYF. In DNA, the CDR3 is TGTGCCAGCAGTTACGGACTGACCCAAGAGACCCAGTACTTC.

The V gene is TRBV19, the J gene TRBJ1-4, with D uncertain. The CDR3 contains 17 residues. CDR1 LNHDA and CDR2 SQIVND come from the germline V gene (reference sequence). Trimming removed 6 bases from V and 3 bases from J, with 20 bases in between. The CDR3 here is CASRNSGFGSANEKLFF. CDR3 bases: TGTGCCAGTAGGAATTCGGGGTTTGGCTCAGCTAATGAAAAACTGTTTTTT.

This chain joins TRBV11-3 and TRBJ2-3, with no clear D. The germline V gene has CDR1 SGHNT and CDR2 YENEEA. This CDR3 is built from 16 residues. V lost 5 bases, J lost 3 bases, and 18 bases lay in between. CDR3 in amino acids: CASSLRSESSTDTQYF. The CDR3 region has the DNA TGTGCCAGCAGCCTACGGTCCGAGTCCTCTACAGATACGCAGTATTTT.

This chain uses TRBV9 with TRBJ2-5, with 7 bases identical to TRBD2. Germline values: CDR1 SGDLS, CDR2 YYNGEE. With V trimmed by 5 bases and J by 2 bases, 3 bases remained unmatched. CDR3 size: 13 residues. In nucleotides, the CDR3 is TGTGCCAGCAGTTGGGGGGGACAAGAGACCCAGTACTTC. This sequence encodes CASSWGGQETQYF.

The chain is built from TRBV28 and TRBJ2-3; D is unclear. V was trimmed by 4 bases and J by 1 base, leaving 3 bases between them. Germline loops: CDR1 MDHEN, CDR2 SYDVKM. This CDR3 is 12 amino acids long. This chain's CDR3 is CASSSGTDTQYF. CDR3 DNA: TGTGCCAGCAGTTCCGGCACAGATACGCAGTATTTT.

The CDR3 DNA reads TGCGCCAGCAGCTTGGCCTTCTCTGGGGCCAACGTCCTGACTTTC. As protein: CASSLAFSGANVLTF. This chain uses TRBV5-1 with TRBJ2-6; D uncertain. This CDR3 has 15 amino acids. The V end lost 0 bases, the J end lost 0 bases, and 4 bases lay between the germline ends. In germline, CDR1 is SGHRS, CDR2 YFSETQ.

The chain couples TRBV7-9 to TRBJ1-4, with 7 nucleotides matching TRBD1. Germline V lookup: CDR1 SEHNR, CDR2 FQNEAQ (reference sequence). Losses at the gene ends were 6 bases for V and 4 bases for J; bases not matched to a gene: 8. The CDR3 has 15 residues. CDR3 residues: CASRPGTAINEKLFF. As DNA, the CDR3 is TGTGCCAGCAGACCCGGGACAGCTATTAATGAAAAACTGTTTTTT.

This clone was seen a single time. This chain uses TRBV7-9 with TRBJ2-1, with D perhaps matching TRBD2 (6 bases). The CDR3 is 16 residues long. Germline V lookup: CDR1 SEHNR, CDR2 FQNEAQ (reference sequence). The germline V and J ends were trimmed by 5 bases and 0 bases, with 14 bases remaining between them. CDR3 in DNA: TGTGCCAGCAGCCCAATAGCGGTCAGCTCCTACAATGAGCAGTTCTTC. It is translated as CASSPIAVSSYNEQFF.